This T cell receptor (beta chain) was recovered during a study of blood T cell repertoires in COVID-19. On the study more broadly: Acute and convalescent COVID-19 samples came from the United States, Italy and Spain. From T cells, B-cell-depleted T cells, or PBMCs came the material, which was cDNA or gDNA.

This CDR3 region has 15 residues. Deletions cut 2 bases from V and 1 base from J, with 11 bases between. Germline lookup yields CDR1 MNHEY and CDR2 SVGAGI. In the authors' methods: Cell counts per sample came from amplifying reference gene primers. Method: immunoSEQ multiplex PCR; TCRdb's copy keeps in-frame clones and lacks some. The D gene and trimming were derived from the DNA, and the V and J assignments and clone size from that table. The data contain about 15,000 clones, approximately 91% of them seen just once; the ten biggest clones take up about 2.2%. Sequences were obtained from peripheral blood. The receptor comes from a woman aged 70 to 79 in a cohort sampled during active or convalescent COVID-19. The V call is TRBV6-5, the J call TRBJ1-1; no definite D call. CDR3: CASSYGVAANTEAFF. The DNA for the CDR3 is TGTGCCAGCAGTTACGGTGTAGCTGCGAACACTGAAGCTTTCTTT.